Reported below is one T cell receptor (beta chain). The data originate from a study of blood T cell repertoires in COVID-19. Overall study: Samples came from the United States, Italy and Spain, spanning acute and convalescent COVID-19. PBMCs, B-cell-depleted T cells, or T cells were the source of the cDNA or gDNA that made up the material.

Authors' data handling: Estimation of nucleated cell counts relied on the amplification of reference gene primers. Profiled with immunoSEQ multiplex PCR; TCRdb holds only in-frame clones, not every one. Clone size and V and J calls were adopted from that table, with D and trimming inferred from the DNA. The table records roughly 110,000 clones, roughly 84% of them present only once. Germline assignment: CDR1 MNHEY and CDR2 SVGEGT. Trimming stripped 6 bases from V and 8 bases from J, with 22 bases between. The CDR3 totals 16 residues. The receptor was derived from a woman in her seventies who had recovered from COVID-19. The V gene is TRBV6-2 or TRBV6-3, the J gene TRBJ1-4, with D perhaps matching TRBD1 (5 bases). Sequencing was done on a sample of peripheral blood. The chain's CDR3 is CASSPGGGRPHEKLFF. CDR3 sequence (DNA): TGTGCCAGCAGCCCTGGGGGAGGAAGACCGCACGAAAAACTGTTTTTT.